This T cell receptor (beta chain) was observed in a study of identical twins. Notes on the study in general: Invariant populations such as MAIT and iNKT cells could partly muddle zero-insertion analyses.

Concerning this clonotype itself: The antigen is undetermined.

One entry per CDR3 protein results from TCRdb running MiXCR on the 5' RACE reads. Of 450,000 or so distinct CDR3 sequences in the sample, around 24% were seen once. The CDR3 is made up of 16 amino acids. Germline V gene sequence: CDR1 DFQATT, CDR2 SNEGSKA (reference sequence). V dropped 5 bases and J dropped 2 bases, with 20 bases sitting between them. The same specimen was also included in a second study, on T cells expressing NK-cell markers.

The source material was CD4+ T cells sorted from blood. This clonotype originated in a woman under 30 in good health. This chain joins TRBV20-1 and TRBJ2-3, with TRBD2 as a possible D gene (5 bases). In nucleotides, the CDR3 is TGCAGTGCTGGAGGCGGCCGACTGATTAACACAGATACGCAGTATTTT. This gives the protein CSAGGGRLINTDTQYF.